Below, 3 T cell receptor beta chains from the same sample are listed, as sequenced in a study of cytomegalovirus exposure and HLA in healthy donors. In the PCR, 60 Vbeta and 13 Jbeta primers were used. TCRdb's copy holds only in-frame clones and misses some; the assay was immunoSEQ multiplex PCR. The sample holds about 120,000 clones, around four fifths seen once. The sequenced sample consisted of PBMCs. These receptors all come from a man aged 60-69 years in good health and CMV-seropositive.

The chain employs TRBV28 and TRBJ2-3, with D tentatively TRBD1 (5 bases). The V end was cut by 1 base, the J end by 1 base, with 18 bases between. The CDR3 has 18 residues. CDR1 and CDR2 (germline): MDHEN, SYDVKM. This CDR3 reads CASSLLMGQGRGTDTQYF. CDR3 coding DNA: TGTGCCAGCAGTTTATTAATGGGGCAGGGTCGAGGCACAGATACGCAGTATTTT.

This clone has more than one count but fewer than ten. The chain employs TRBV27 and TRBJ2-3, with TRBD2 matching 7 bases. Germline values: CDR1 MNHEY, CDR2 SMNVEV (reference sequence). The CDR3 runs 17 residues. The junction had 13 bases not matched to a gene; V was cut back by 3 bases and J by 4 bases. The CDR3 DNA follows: TGTGCCAGCAGTTTTTTTAGTGGGAGGGGAGCGGCAGATACGCAGTATTTT. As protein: CASSFFSGRGAADTQYF.

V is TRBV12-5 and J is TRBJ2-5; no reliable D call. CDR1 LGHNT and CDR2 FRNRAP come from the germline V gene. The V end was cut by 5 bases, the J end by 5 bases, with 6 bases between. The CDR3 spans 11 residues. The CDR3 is CASGTGETQYF. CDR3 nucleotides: TGTGCTAGTGGTACCGGGGAGACCCAGTACTTC.